The source of this T cell receptor beta chain is a study of T-cell memory formation after mild COVID-19. Whole-study context: Across donors, TCR clusters were largely donor specific. Findings of the study overall: Researchers could not confirm that second-wave clones peaking on day 37 targeted SARS-CoV-2. The appearance of some responding clones in pre-infection memory suggested that cross-reactive memory joined.

TCRalpha and TCRbeta libraries used 5'RACE with constant-segment primers and UMIs. Each CDR3 protein gets one entry after TCRdb re-called the 5' RACE reads with MiXCR. The sample has about 140,000 distinct CDR3 sequences; around 13% are singletons. With respect to this clonotype: Its antigen is unknown.

This CDR3 spans 16 amino acids. Germline values: CDR1 LGHDT, CDR2 YNNKEL (reference sequence). V lost 5 bases to trimming and J lost 3 bases, with 19 bases between them. The receptor's source is an adult woman who had mild COVID-19 (a few samples of this study predate the infection). Cell type and time point are not known. Sample: PBMCs or a T cell subset sorted from them (not recorded which). V usage is TRBV3-1 and J usage is TRBJ1-2; a possible D gene is TRBD1 (6 bases). The CDR3 region has the DNA TGTGCCAGCAGCGAGGCACCCGGGACACCATACTATGGCTACACCTTC. It is translated as CASSEAPGTPYYGYTF. Full variable domain (remainder filled in from reference TRBV3-1 and TRBJ1-2): DTAVSQTPKYLVTQMGNDKSIKCEQNLGHDTMYWYKQDSKKFLKIMFSYNNKELIINETVPNRFSPKSPDKAHLNLHINSLELGDSAVYFCASSEAPGTPYYGYTFGSGTRLTVV.